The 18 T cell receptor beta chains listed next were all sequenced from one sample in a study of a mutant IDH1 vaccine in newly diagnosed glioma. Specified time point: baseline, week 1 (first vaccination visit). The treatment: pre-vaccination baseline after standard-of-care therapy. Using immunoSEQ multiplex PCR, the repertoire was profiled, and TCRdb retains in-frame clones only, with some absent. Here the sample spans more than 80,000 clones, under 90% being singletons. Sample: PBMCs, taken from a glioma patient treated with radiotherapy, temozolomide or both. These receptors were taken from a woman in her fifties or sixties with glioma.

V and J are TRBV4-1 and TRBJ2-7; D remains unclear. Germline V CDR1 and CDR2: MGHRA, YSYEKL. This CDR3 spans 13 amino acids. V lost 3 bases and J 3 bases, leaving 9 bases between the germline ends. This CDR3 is CASSQEPSYEQYF. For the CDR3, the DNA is TGCGCCAGCAGCCAGGAACCTAGCTACGAGCAGTACTTC.

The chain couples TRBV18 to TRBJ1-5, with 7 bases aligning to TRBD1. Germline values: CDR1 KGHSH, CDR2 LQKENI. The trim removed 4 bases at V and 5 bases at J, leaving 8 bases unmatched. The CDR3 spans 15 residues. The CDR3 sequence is CASSLRQGWDQPQHF. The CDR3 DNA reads TGTGCCAGCTCACTTCGACAGGGTTGGGATCAGCCCCAGCATTTT.

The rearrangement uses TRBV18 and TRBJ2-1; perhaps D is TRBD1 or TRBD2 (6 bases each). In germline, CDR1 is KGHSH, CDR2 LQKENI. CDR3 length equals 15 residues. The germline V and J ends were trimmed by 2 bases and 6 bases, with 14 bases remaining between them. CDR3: CASSPGGGTLNEQFF. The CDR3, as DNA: TGTGCCAGCTCACCAGGGGGCGGGACACTCAATGAGCAGTTCTTC.

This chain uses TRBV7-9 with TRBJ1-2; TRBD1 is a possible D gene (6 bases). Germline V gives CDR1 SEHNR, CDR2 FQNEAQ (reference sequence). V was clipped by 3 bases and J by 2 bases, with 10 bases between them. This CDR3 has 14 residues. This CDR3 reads CASSLSGTNYGYTF. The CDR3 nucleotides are TGTGCCAGCAGCTTGTCCGGGACAAACTATGGCTACACCTTC.

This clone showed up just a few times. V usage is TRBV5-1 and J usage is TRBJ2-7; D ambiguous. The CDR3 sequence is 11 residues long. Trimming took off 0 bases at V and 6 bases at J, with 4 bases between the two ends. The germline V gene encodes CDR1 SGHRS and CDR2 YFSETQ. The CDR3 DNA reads TGCGCCAGCAGCTTGGGGCCCGAGCAGTACTTC. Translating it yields CASSLGPEQYF.

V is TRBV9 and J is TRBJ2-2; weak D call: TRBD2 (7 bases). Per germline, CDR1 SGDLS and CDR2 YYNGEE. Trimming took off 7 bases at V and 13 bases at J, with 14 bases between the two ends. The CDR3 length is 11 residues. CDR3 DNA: TGTGCCAGCGGGGGGGCAGGTGTGCTGTTTTTT. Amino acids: CASGGAGVLFF.

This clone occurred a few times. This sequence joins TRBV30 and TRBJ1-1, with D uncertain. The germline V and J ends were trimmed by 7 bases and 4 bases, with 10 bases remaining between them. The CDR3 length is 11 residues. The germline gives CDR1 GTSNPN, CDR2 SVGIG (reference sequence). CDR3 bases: TGTGCCTTTCGGGATACCACTGAAGCTTTCTTT. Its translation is CAFRDTTEAFF.

The CDR3 loop reads CASSLETSGGGTQYF. CDR3 nucleotides: TGTGCCAGCAGCTTAGAGACTAGCGGGGGGGGGACCCAGTACTTC. The J gene is TRBJ2-5, the V gene TRBV7-2, with 14 bases that match TRBD2. The V and J ends lost 1 base and 7 bases, in that order; junction bases with no gene match: 2. In germline, CDR1 is SGHTA, CDR2 FQGNSA. This CDR3 is 15 amino acids long.

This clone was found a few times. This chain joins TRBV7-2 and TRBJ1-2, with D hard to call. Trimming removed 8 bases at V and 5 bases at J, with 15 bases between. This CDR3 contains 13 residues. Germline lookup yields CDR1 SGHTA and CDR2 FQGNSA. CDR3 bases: TGTGCCAGCGGACCGGCACTCTCTTATGGCTACACCTTC. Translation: CASGPALSYGYTF.

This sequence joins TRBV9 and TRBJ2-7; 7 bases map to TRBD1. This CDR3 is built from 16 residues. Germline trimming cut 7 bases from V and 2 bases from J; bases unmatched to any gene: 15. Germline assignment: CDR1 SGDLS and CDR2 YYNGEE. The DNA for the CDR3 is TGTGCCAGCGCATCTACCCCGGGACAGAGAACCTACGAGCAGTACTTC. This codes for CASASTPGQRTYEQYF.

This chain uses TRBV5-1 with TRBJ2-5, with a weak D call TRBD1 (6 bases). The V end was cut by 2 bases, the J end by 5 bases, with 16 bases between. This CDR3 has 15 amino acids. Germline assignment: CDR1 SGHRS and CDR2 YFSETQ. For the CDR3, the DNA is TGCGCCAGCAGCTTAGGGACATCCAACGTCGAGACCCAGTACTTC. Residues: CASSLGTSNVETQYF.

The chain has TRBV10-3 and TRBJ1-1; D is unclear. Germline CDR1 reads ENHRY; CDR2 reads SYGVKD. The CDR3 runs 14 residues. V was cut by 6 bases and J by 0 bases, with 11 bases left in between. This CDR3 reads CAIRGGNMNTEAFF. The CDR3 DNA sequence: TGTGCCATCAGGGGAGGGAACATGAACACTGAAGCTTTCTTT.

In DNA, the CDR3 is TGCAGCGGGGCTTTATCACGGTTGCCAATATCGAAGGGCAATCAGCCCCAGCATTTT. Translated, it gives CSGALSRLPISKGNQPQHF. This chain connects TRBV29-1 to TRBJ1-5; no clear D gene. The V end lost 7 bases, the J end lost 2 bases, and 30 bases lay between the germline ends. From germline, CDR1 is SQVTM and CDR2 ANQGSEA. There are 19 residues in the CDR3. Together with reference TRBV29-1 and TRBJ1-5, the CDR3 gives the full variable domain: SAVISQKPSRDICQRGTSLTIQCQVDSQVTMMFWYRQQPGQSLTLIATANQGSEATYESGFVIDKFPISRPNLTFSTLTVSNMSPEDSSIYLCSGALSRLPISKGNQPQHFGDGTRLSIL.

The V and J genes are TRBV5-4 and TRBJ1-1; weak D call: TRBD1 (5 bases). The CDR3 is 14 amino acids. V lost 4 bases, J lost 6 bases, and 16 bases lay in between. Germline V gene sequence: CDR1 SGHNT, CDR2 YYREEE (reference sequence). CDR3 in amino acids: CASSLPLRGAEAFF. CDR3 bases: TGTGCCAGCAGCCTTCCGCTCCGGGGCGCTGAAGCTTTCTTT.

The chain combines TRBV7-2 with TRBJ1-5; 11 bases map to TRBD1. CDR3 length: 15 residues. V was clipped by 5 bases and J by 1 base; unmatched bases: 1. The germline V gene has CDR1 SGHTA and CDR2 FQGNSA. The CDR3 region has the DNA TGTGCCAGCAGCGGACAGGGGGCAAGCAATCAGCCCCAGCATTTT. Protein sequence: CASSGQGASNQPQHF.

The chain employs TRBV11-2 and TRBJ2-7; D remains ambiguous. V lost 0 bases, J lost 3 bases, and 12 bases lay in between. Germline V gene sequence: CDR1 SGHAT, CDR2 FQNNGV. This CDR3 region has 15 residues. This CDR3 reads CASSLDFSSYYEQYF. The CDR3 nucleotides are TGTGCCAGCAGCTTAGATTTCAGTTCTTACTACGAGCAGTACTTC.

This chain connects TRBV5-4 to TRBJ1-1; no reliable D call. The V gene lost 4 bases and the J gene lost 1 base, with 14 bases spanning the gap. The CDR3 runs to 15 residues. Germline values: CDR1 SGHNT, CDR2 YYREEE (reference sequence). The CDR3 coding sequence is TGTGCCAGCAGCCAGTCAAGATTATCGAACACTGAAGCTTTCTTT. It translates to CASSQSRLSNTEAFF.

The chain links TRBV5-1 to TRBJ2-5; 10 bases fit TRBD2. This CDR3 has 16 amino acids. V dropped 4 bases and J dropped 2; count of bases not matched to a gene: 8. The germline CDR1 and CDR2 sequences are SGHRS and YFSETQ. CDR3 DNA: TGCGCCAGCAGCCAGGGGCAACTAGCGGGGCAAGAGACCCAGTACTTC. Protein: CASSQGQLAGQETQYF.